This TCR beta chain was captured by sequencing in a study of T cell responses to AZD1222 COVID-19 vaccine. Whole-study findings and limits: All repertoire sampling was performed exclusively after the peak T cell response. Unmutated variant regions reportedly attract nearly half of all spike-specific TCRs. There were mostly white British donors and more females than males, and clonal diversity was possibly underestimated.

TCRdb keeps only in-frame clones here, not all; method: immunoSEQ multiplex PCR. The sample has 210,000 or so clones, approximately 94% seen once. The CDR3 spans 15 residues. Per the germline V gene, CDR1 is SGDLS and CDR2 is YYNGEE. Trimming took 4 bases from V and 3 from J; bases not matched to a gene: 5. About this clone itself: Its antigen is undetermined.

This receptor was obtained from an adult who received the MenACWY meningococcal vaccine as a control. The chain is built from TRBV9 and TRBJ1-3, with 9 positions matching TRBD1. The material sequenced was peripheral blood, taken 28 days after the second dose of the MenACWY control vaccine. In DNA form, the CDR3 reads TGTGCCAGCAGCACGGGACAGGGTAGTGGAAACACCATATATTTT. This translates into CASSTGQGSGNTIYF.